This TCR beta chain was profiled in a study of shared clonotypes between healthy human individuals. CDR3 length equals 14 residues. V lost 4 bases to trimming and J lost 4 bases; unmatched junction nucleotides: 5. CDR1 SGHAT and CDR2 FQNNGV come from the germline V gene. Only in-frame clones appear in the TCRdb table, and some are missing; sequencing was by immunoSEQ multiplex PCR. The sample has fewer than 650,000 clones, about 82% seen once; the top ten hold around 13%. This clone has just a few counts. The sequenced material came from PBMCs. This receptor was taken from a middle-aged woman in good health. Some clones in this sample may be carry-over from other donors' samples. This rearrangement joins TRBV11-2 to TRBJ2-5; 8 positions match TRBD2. The CDR3 reads CASSSGTSRETQYF. The CDR3 region has the DNA TGTGCCAGCAGCTCCGGGACTAGTCGAGAGACCCAGTACTTC. Complete variable domain (other parts from reference TRBV11-2 and TRBJ2-5): EAGVAQSPRYKIIEKRQSVAFWCNPISGHATLYWYQQILGQGPKLLIQFQNNGVVDDSQLPKDRFSAERLKGVDSTLKIQPAKLEDSAVYLCASSSGTSRETQYFGPGTRLLVL.